This TCR beta chain was retrieved from a study of blood T cell repertoires in COVID-19. Using immunoSEQ multiplex PCR, the repertoire was profiled, and TCRdb retains in-frame clones only, with some absent. The sample has around 440,000 clones, about nine tenths seen once; the top ten hold roughly 12%. Germline CDR1 DFQATT, CDR2 SNEGSKA (reference sequence). The CDR3 runs to 15 residues. The V gene end was trimmed by 3 bases and the J gene end by 6 bases; junction bases not matched to a gene: 12. J is TRBJ2-7 and V is TRBV20-1; 9 bases line up with TRBD2. The sequencing sample was made of peripheral blood. The clonotype was recovered from a woman in her forties or fifties with COVID-19, enrolled during active disease. The CDR3 loop is CSASGLRRGGLEQYF. The DNA for the CDR3 is TGCAGTGCTAGTGGGTTAAGGCGGGGGGGCCTCGAGCAGTACTTC.